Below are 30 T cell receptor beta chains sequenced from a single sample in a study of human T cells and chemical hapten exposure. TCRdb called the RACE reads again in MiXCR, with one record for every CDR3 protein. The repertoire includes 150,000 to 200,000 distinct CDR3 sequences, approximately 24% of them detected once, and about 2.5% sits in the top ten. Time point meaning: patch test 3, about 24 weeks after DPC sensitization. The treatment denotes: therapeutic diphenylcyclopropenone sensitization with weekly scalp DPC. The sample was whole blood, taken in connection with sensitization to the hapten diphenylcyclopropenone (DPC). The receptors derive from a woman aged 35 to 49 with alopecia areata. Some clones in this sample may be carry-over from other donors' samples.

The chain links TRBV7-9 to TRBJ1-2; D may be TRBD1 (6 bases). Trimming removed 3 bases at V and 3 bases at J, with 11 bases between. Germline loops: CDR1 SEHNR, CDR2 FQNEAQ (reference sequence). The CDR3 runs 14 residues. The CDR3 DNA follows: TGTGCCAGCAGCTTGAACAGGGAAGACTATGGCTACACCTTC. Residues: CASSLNREDYGYTF. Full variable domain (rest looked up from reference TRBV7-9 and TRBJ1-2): DTGVSQNPRHKITKRGQNVTFRCDPISEHNRLYWYRQTLGQGPEFLTYFQNEAQLEKSRLLSDRFSAERPKGSFSTLEIQRTEQGDSAMYLCASSLNREDYGYTFGSGTRLTVV.

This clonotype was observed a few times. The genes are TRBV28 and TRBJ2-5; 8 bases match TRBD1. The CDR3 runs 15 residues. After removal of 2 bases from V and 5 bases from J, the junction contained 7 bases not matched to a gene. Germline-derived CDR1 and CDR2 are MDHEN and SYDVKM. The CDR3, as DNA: TGTGCCAGCAGTTTACAGGGGGCCCCCGGGGAGACCCAGTACTTC. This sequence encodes CASSLQGAPGETQYF. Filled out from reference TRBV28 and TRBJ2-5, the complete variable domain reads DVKVTQSSRYLVKRTGEKVFLECVQDMDHENMFWYRQDPGLGLRLIYFSYDVKMKEKGDIPEGYSVSREKKERFSLILESASTNQTSMYLCASSLQGAPGETQYFGPGTRLLVL.

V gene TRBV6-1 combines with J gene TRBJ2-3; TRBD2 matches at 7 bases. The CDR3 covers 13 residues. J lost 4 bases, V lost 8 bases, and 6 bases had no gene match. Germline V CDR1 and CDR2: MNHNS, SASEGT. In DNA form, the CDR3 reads TGTGCCAGCCAGGCGGGAGCCGCAGATACGCAGTATTTT. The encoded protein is CASQAGAADTQYF.

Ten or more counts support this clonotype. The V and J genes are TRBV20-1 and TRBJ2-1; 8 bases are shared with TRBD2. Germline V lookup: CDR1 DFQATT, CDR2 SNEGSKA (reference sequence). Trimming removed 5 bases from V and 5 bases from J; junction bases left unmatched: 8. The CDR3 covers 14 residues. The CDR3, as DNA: TGCAGTGCTCCGGGACTAGGGGGAAACAATGAGCAGTTCTTC. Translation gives CSAPGLGGNNEQFF.

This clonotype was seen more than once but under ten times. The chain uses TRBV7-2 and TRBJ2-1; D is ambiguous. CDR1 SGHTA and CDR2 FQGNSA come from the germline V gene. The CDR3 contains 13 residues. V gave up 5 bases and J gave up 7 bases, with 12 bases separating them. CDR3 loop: CASSPQPVNEQFF. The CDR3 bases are TGTGCCAGCAGCCCACAACCGGTGAATGAGCAGTTCTTC.

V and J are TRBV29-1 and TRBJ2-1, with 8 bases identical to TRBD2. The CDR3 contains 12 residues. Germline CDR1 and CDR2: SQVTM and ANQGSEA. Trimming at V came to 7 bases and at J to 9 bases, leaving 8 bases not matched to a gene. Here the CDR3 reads CSGGLATGEQFF. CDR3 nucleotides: TGCAGCGGTGGACTAGCTACGGGTGAGCAGTTCTTC.

In DNA form, the CDR3 reads TGTGCCAGCAGTTTAACGGGACAGGGTCTTCTCACAGATACGCAGTATTTT. Translation: CASSLTGQGLLTDTQYF. The V and J genes are TRBV28 and TRBJ2-3, with TRBD1 matching over 9 bases. In germline, CDR1 is MDHEN, CDR2 SYDVKM. V was clipped by 2 bases and J by 2 bases; unmatched bases: 8. The CDR3 length is 17 residues. The whole variable domain, filled in from reference TRBV28 and TRBJ2-3, reads DVKVTQSSRYLVKRTGEKVFLECVQDMDHENMFWYRQDPGLGLRLIYFSYDVKMKEKGDIPEGYSVSREKKERFSLILESASTNQTSMYLCASSLTGQGLLTDTQYFGPGTRLTVL.

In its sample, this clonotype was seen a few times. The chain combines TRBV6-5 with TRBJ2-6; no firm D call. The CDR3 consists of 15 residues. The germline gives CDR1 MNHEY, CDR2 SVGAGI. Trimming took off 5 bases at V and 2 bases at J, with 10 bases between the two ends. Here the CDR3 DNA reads TGTGCCAGCAGTCCCCTAGGGACTGGGGCCAACGTCCTGACTTTC. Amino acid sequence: CASSPLGTGANVLTF.

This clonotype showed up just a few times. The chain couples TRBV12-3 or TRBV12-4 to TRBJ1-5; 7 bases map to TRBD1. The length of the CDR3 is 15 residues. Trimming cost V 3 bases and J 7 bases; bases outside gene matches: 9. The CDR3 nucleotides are TGTGCCAGCAGTTTCTTCAGGGGGAGCGGGCAGCCCCAGCATTTT. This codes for CASSFFRGSGQPQHF.

The CDR3 region is CASSPQTGGSYNEQFF. CDR3 DNA: TGCGCCAGCAGCCCGCAGACAGGGGGGTCCTACAATGAGCAGTTCTTC. The chain carries TRBV5-1 and TRBJ2-1; 9 positions match TRBD1. V was clipped by 4 bases and J by 1 base; unmatched bases: 6. The CDR3 is 16 residues long. Germline lookup yields CDR1 SGHRS and CDR2 YFSETQ. The complete variable domain, with remaining parts taken from reference TRBV5-1 and TRBJ2-1, reads KAGVTQTPRYLIKTRGQQVTLSCSPISGHRSVSWYQQTPGQGLQFLFEYFSETQRNKGNFPGRFSGRQFSNSRSEMNVSTLELGDSALYLCASSPQTGGSYNEQFFGPGTRLTVL.

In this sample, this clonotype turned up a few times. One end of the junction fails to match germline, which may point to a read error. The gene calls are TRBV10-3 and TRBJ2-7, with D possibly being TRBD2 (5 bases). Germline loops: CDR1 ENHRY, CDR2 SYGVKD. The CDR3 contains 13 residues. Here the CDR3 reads CAISEEAVRGVDF. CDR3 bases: TGTGCCATCAGTGAGGAAGCCGTTCGGGGAGTGGACTTC.

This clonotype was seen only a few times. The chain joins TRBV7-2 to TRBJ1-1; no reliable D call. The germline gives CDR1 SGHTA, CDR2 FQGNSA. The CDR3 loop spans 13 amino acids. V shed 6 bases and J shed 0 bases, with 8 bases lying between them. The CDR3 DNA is TGTGCCAGCAGGTTCGGGATGAACACTGAAGCTTTCTTT. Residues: CASRFGMNTEAFF.

CDR3 sequence: CAIPASGSYNEQFF. The CDR3 DNA reads as TGTGCCATCCCAGCTAGCGGGAGTTACAATGAGCAGTTCTTC. The chain joins TRBV7-9 to TRBJ2-1; 10 nucleotides align to TRBD2. The CDR3 is made up of 14 amino acids. Germline CDR1 and CDR2: SEHNR and FQNEAQ (reference sequence). The trim removed 10 bases at V and 4 bases at J, leaving 7 bases unmatched.

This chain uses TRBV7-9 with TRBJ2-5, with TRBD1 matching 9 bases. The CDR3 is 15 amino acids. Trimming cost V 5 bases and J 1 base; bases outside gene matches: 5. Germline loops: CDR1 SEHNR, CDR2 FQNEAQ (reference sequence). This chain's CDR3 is CASSPRQGVQETQYF. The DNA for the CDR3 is TGTGCCAGCAGCCCTCGACAGGGGGTCCAAGAGACCCAGTACTTC.

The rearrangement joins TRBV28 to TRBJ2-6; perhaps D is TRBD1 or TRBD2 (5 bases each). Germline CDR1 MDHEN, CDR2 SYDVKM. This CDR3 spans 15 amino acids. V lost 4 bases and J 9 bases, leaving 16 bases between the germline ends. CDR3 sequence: CASSSPGTLFNVLTF. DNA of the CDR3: TGTGCCAGCAGTTCTCCCGGGACCTTGTTCAACGTCCTGACTTTC. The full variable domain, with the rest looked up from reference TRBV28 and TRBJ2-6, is DVKVTQSSRYLVKRTGEKVFLECVQDMDHENMFWYRQDPGLGLRLIYFSYDVKMKEKGDIPEGYSVSREKKERFSLILESASTNQTSMYLCASSSPGTLFNVLTFGAGSRLTVL.

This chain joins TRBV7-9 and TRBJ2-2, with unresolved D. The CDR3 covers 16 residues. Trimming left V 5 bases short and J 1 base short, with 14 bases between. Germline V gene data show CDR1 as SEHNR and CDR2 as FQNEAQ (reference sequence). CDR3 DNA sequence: TGTGCCAGCAGCCCAAAGGCTTCACTGAACACCGGGGAGCTGTTTTTT. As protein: CASSPKASLNTGELFF.

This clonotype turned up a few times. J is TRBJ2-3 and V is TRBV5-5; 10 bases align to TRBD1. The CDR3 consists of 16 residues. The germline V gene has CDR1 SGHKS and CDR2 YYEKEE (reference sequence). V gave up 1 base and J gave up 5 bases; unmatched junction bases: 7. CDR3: CASSLRRQGAEDTQYF. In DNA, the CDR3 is TGTGCCAGCAGCTTGAGGAGACAGGGGGCGGAAGATACGCAGTATTTT.

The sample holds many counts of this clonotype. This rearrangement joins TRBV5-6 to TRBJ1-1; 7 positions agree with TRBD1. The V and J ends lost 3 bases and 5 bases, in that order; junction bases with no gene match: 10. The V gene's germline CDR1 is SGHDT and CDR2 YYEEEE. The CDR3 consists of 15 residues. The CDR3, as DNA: TGTGCCAGCAGCTCCCTTCGACAGGGAGGTACTGAAGCTTTCTTT. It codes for CASSSLRQGGTEAFF. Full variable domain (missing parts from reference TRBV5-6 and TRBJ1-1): DAGVTQSPTHLIKTRGQQVTLRCSPKSGHDTVSWYQQALGQGPQFIFQYYEEEERQRGNFPDRFSGHQFPNYSSELNVNALLLGDSALYLCASSSLRQGGTEAFFGQGTRLTVV.

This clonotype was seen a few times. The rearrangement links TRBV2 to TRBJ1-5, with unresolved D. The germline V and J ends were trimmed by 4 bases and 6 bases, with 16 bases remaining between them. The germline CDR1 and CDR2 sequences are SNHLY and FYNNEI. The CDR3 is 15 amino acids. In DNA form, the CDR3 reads TGTGCCAGCAGTGGTAATCCCGCAGGCAGTCAGCCCCAGCATTTT. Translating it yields CASSGNPAGSQPQHF.

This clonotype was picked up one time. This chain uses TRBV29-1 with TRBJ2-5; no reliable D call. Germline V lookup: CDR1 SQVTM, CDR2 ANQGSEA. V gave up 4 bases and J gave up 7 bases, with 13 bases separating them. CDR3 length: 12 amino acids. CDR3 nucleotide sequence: TGCAGCGTTGGCGGAGCAGCCGGGACCCAGTACTTC. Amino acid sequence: CSVGGAAGTQYF.

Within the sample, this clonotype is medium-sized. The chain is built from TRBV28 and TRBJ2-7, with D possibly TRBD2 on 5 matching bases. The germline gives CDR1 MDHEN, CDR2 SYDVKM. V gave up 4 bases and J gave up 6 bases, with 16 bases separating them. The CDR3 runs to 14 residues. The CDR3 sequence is CASSSDPRDTEQYF. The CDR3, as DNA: TGTGCCAGCAGTTCGGACCCGAGGGATACCGAGCAGTACTTC.

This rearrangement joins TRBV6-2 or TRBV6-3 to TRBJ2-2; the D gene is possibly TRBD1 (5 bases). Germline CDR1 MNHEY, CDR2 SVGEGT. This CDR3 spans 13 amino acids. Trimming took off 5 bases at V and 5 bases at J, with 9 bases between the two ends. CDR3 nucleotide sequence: TGTGCCAGCAGTACAGCAGGGACCGGGGAGCTGTTTTTT. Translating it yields CASSTAGTGELFF.

This CDR3 reads CASSQDRNPSGPGNTIYF. CDR3 in DNA: TGCGCCAGCAGCCAAGATAGGAACCCATCGGGACCTGGAAACACCATATATTTT. V and J are TRBV4-1 and TRBJ1-3, with D perhaps TRBD1 (5 bases). This CDR3 contains 18 residues. In germline, CDR1 is MGHRA, CDR2 YSYEKL. Trimming removed 0 bases from V and 2 bases from J, with 17 bases in between.

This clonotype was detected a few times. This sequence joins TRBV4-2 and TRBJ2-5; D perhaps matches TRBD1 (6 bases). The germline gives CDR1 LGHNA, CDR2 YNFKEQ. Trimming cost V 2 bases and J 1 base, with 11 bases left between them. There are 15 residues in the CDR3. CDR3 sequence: CASSQSTGFQETQYF. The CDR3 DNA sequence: TGTGCCAGCAGCCAATCGACAGGTTTCCAAGAGACCCAGTACTTC.

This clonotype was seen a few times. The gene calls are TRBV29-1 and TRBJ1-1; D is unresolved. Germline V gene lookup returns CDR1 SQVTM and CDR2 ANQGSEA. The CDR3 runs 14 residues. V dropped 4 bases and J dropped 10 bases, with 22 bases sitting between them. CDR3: CSVVGPNSGRRAFF. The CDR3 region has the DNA TGCAGCGTTGTAGGACCCAATTCCGGCCGACGAGCTTTCTTT. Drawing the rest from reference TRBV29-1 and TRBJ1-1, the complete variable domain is SAVISQKPSRDICQRGTSLTIQCQVDSQVTMMFWYRQQPGQSLTLIATANQGSEATYESGFVIDKFPISRPNLTFSTLTVSNMSPEDSSIYLCSVVGPNSGRRAFFGQGTRLTVV.

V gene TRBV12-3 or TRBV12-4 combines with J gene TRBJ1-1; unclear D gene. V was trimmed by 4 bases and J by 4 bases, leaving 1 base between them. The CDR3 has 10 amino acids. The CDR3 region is CASSSTEAFF. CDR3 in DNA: TGTGCCAGCAGTTCCACTGAAGCTTTCTTT.

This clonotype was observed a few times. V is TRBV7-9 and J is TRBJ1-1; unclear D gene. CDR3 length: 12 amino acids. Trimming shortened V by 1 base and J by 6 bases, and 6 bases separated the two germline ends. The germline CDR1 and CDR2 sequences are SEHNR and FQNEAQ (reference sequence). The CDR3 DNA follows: TGTGCCAGCAGCTTAGAGGCAGCTGAAGCTTTCTTT. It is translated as CASSLEAAEAFF.

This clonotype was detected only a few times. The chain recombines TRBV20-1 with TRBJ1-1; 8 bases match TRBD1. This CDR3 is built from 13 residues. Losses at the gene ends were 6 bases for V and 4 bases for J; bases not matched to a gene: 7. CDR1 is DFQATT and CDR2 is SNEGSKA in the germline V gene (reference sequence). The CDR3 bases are TGCAGTGCGGGACCCACAGGGGGCACTGAAGCTTTCTTT. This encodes CSAGPTGGTEAFF.

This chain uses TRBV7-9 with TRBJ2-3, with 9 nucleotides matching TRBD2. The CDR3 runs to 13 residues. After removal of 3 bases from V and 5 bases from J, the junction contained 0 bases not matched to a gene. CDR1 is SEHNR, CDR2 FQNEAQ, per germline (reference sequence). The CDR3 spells CASSFSGRDTQYF. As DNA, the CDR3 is TGTGCCAGCAGCTTTAGCGGGAGAGATACGCAGTATTTT.

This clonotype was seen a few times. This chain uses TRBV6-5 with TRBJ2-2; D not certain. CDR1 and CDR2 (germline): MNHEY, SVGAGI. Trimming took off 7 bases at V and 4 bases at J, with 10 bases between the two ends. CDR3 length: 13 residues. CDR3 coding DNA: TGTGCCAGCATCCCCCGGGCCACCGGGGAGCTGTTTTTT. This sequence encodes CASIPRATGELFF.